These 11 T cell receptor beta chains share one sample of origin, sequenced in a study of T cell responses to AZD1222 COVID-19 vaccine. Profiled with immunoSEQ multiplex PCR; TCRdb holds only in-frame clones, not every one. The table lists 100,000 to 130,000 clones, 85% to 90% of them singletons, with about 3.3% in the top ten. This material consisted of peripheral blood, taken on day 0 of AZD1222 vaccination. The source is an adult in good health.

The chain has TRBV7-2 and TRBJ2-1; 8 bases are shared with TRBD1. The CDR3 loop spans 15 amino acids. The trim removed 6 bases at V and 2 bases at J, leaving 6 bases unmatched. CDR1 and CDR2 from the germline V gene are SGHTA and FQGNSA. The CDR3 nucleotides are TGTGCCAGCAGTTCAGGGGGCCCCCCCTACAATGAGCAGTTCTTC. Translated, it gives CASSSGGPPYNEQFF.

CDR3 sequence (DNA): TGTGCCAGCAGTATAGGACAGGGAGAGGCCTACGAGCAGTACTTC. Encoded protein: CASSIGQGEAYEQYF. The chain has TRBV2 and TRBJ2-7; 8 nucleotides align to TRBD1. The germline V gene encodes CDR1 SNHLY and CDR2 FYNNEI. The CDR3 length is 15 residues. The trim removed 5 bases at V and 2 bases at J, leaving 8 bases unmatched.

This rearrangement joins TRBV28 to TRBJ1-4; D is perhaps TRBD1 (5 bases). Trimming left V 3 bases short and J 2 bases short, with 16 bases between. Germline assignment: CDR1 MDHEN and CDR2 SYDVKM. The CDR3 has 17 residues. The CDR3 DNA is TGTGCCAGCAGTTTTTGGCAGGGTCGGGCGACTAATGAAAAACTGTTTTTT. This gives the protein CASSFWQGRATNEKLFF.

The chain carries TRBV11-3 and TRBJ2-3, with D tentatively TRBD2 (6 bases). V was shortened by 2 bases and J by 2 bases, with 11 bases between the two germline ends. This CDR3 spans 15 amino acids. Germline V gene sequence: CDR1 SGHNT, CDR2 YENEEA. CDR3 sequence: CASSLYGGVTDTQYF. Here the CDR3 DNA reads TGTGCCAGCAGCTTATATGGCGGGGTCACAGATACGCAGTATTTT.

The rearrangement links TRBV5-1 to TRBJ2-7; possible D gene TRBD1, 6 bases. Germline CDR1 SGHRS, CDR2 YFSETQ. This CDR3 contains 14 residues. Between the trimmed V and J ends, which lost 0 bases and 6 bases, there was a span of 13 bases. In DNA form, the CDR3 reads TGCGCCAGCAGCTTGGAGGCAGGGGTGTTCGAGCAGTACTTC. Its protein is CASSLEAGVFEQYF.

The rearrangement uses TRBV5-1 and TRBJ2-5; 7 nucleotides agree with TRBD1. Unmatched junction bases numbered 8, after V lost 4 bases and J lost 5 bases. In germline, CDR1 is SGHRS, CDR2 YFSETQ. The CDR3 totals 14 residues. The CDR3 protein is CASSPGQVPETQYF. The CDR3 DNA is TGCGCCAGCAGCCCTGGACAGGTTCCGGAGACCCAGTACTTC. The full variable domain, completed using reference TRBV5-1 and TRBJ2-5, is KAGVTQTPRYLIKTRGQQVTLSCSPISGHRSVSWYQQTPGQGLQFLFEYFSETQRNKGNFPGRFSGRQFSNSRSEMNVSTLELGDSALYLCASSPGQVPETQYFGPGTRLLVL.

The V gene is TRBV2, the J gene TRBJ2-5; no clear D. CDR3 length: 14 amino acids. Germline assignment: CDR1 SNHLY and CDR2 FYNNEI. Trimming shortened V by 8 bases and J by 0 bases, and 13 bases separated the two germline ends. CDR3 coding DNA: TGTGCCAGCTCTGACCGACTGAACCAAGAGACCCAGTACTTC. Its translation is CASSDRLNQETQYF.

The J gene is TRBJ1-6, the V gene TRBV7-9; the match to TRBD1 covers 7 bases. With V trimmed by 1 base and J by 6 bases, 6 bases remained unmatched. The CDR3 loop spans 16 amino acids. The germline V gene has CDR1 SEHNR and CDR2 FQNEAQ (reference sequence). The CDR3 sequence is CASSLERGGGNSPLHF. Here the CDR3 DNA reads TGTGCCAGCAGCTTAGAGAGAGGGGGCGGTAATTCACCCCTCCACTTT.

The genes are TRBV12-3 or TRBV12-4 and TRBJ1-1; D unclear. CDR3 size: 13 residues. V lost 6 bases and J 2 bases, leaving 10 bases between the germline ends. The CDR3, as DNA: TGTGCCAGCAGCCCCGGGCGAAACACTGAAGCTTTCTTT. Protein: CASSPGRNTEAFF.

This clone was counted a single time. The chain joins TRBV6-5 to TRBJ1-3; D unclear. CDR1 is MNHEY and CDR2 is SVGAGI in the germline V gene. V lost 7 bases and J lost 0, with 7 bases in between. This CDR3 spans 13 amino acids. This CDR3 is CASIGSSGNTIYF. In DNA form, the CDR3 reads TGTGCCAGCATAGGGTCCTCTGGAAACACCATATATTTT.

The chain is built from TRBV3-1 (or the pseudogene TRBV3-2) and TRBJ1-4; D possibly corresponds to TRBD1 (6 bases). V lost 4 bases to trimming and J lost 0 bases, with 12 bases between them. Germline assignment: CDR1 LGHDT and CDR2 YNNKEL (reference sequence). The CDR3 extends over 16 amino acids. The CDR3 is CASSPGTTATNEKLFF. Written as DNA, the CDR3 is TGTGCCAGCAGCCCCGGGACAACCGCAACTAATGAAAAACTGTTTTTT.